The rows below give T cell receptor beta chains drawn from one sample of a study of T cells in Graves' hyperthyroidism and ophthalmopathy. TCRdb processed the multiplex PCR reads anew with MiXCR; each CDR3 protein has one entry. The data show 250,000 to 300,000 distinct CDR3 sequences, 10% to 15% seen once. Sequencing was carried out using blood. The receptor set was obtained from a woman under 40 with Graves' hyperthyroidism that later progressed to Graves' ophthalmopathy. The CDR3 runs from the conserved cysteine through the conserved F or W. The D gene is left open where the match is weak. Some rows mark clone size as missing; the rest say once, few, many or name a class of expanded clone.

CDR3 protein: CASSVSGQLGGELFF
CDR3 DNA: TGTGCCAGCAGTGTCTCGGGACAACTCGGTGGGGAGCTGTTTTTT
V gene: TRBV6-1
J gene: TRBJ2-2
clone size: many
D gene: -

CDR3 protein: CASSLSGLIGYEQYF
CDR3 DNA: TGTGCCAGCAGTTTATCGGGCTTAATCGGATACGAGCAGTACTTC
V gene: TRBV27
J gene: TRBJ2-7
clone size: -
D gene: -

CDR3 protein: CASSLSPLDRAPEAFF
CDR3 DNA: TGTGCCAGCAGCTTATCCCCGCTCGACAGGGCGCCTGAAGCTTTCTTT
V gene: TRBV7-9
J gene: TRBJ1-1
clone size: many
D gene: TRBD1

CDR3 protein: CSVEDGTSGTQGNIQYF
CDR3 DNA: TGCAGCGTTGAGGATGGGACTAGCGGGACCCAAGGGAACATTCAGTACTTC
V gene: TRBV29-1
J gene: TRBJ2-4
clone size: many
D gene: TRBD2

CDR3 protein: CAISESEGAWEAFF
CDR3 DNA: TGTGCCATCAGTGAGTCGGAGGGGGCTTGGGAAGCTTTCTTT
V gene: TRBV10-3
J gene: TRBJ1-1
clone size: many
D gene: TRBD1

CDR3 protein: CSAPRQVGGGSEAFF
CDR3 DNA: TGCAGTGCGCCCCGGCAGGTAGGGGGTGGTAGCGAAGCTTTCTTT
V gene: TRBV20-1
J gene: TRBJ1-1
clone size: many
D gene: -

CDR3 protein: CASSPRTGVNSEAFF
CDR3 DNA: TGTGCCAGCTCACCAAGGACGGGCGTGAATTCTGAAGCTTTCTTT
V gene: TRBV18
J gene: TRBJ1-1
clone size: -
D gene: -

CDR3 protein: CAWSEDRTGELFF
CDR3 DNA: TGTGCCTGGAGTGAGGATCGGACCGGGGAGCTGTTTTTT
V gene: TRBV30
J gene: TRBJ2-2
clone size: many
D gene: -

CDR3 protein: CASSLPGLALTDTQYF
CDR3 DNA: TGTGCCAGCAGCTTGCCGGGACTAGCGTTAACAGATACGCAGTATTTT
V gene: TRBV5-4
J gene: TRBJ2-3
clone size: many
D gene: TRBD2

CDR3 protein: CASSQAQGYEQYF
CDR3 DNA: TGCGCCAGCAGCCAGGCACAGGGGTACGAGCAGTACTTC
V gene: TRBV4-1
J gene: TRBJ2-7
clone size: few
D gene: TRBD1

CDR3 protein: CASSYSGLFSYNEQFF
CDR3 DNA: TGTGCCAGCAGTTACTCCGGACTCTTCTCCTACAATGAGCAGTTCTTC
V gene: TRBV6-2/TRBV6-3
J gene: TRBJ2-1
clone size: few
D gene: -

CDR3 protein: CAISEGTGRGNNSPLHF
CDR3 DNA: TGTGCCATCAGTGAGGGGACAGGGAGAGGGAATAATTCACCCCTCCACTTT
V gene: TRBV10-3
J gene: TRBJ1-6
clone size: many
D gene: TRBD1

CDR3 protein: CASSSQTGANVLTF
CDR3 DNA: TGTGCCAGTAGTAGTCAAACGGGGGCCAACGTCCTGACTTTC
V gene: TRBV19
J gene: TRBJ2-6
clone size: many
D gene: -

CDR3 protein: CASSLSFRTGLLQETQYF
CDR3 DNA: TGTGCCAGCAGCTTAAGCTTTCGGACAGGCCTGTTACAAGAGACCCAGTACTTC
V gene: TRBV7-2
J gene: TRBJ2-5
clone size: -
D gene: TRBD1

CDR3 protein: CASSLSWGEVYTEAFF
CDR3 DNA: TGTGCCAGCAGCTTAAGCTGGGGGGAGGTCTACACTGAAGCTTTCTTT
V gene: TRBV7-9
J gene: TRBJ1-1
clone size: many
D gene: -

CDR3 protein: CASSEGGTPYYEQYF
CDR3 DNA: TGTGCCAGCAGTGAAGGGGGGACCCCATACTACGAGCAGTACTTC
V gene: TRBV2
J gene: TRBJ2-7
clone size: many
D gene: -

CDR3 protein: CASSEFGLSGNTIYF
CDR3 DNA: TGTGCCAGCAGCGAGTTTGGCCTCTCTGGAAACACCATATATTTT
V gene: TRBV27
J gene: TRBJ1-3
clone size: many
D gene: -

CDR3 protein: CASSLGGRRENIQYF
CDR3 DNA: TGTGCCAGCAGTTTAGGCGGCAGGCGGGAAAACATTCAGTACTTC
V gene: TRBV28
J gene: TRBJ2-4
clone size: many
D gene: -

CDR3 protein: CSARGRGLYEQYF
CDR3 DNA: TGCAGTGCTAGAGGCCGGGGCCTCTACGAGCAGTACTTC
V gene: TRBV20-1
J gene: TRBJ2-7
clone size: many
D gene: -

CDR3 protein: CASSEAGGEQFF
CDR3 DNA: TGTGCCAGCAGTGAAGCCGGAGGTGAGCAGTTCTTC
V gene: TRBV2
J gene: TRBJ2-1
clone size: many
D gene: -

CDR3 protein: CASSVASGKDTQYF
CDR3 DNA: TGTGCCAGCAGCGTAGCCAGCGGGAAGGATACGCAGTATTTT
V gene: TRBV9
J gene: TRBJ2-3
clone size: -
D gene: TRBD2

CDR3 protein: CASSLGASEGTNEQFF
CDR3 DNA: TGTGCCAGCAGCTTGGGGGCCTCTGAAGGTACAAATGAGCAGTTCTTC
V gene: TRBV5-8
J gene: TRBJ2-1
clone size: many
D gene: -

CDR3 protein: CASSLERETAYEQYF
CDR3 DNA: TGCGCCAGCAGCTTGGAGCGGGAGACGGCCTACGAGCAGTACTTC
V gene: TRBV5-1
J gene: TRBJ2-7
clone size: many
D gene: TRBD2

CDR3 protein: CAISPSINEQYF
CDR3 DNA: TGTGCCATCAGTCCCTCAATTAACGAGCAGTACTTC
V gene: TRBV10-3
J gene: TRBJ2-7
clone size: many
D gene: -

CDR3 protein: CASSQDRANPLYEQYF
CDR3 DNA: TGCGCCAGCAGCCAAGATAGAGCGAATCCCCTCTACGAGCAGTACTTC
V gene: TRBV4-3
J gene: TRBJ2-7
clone size: -
D gene: -

CDR3 protein: CASRPAGLNYGYTF
CDR3 DNA: TGTGCCAGCAGGCCTGCGGGACTCAACTATGGCTACACCTTC
V gene: TRBV7-2
J gene: TRBJ1-2
clone size: -
D gene: -

CDR3 protein: CASSLAGIRDTGDTQYF
CDR3 DNA: TGTGCCAGCAGCTTAGCGGGGATCCGGGACACGGGAGATACGCAGTATTTT
V gene: TRBV7-8
J gene: TRBJ2-3
clone size: many
D gene: -